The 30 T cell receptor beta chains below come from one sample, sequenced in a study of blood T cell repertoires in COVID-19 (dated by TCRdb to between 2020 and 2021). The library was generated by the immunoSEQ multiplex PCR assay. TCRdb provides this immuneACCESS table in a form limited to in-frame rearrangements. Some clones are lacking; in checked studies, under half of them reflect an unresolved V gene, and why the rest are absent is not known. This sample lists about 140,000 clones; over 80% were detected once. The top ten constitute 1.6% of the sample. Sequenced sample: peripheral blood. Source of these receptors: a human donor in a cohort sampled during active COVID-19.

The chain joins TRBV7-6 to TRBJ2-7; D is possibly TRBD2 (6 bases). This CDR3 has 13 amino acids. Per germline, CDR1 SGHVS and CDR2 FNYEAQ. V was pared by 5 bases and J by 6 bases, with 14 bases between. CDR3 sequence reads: CASSPRGFGEQYF. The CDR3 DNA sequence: TGTGCCAGCAGCCCCCGGGGGTTTGGCGAGCAGTACTTC.

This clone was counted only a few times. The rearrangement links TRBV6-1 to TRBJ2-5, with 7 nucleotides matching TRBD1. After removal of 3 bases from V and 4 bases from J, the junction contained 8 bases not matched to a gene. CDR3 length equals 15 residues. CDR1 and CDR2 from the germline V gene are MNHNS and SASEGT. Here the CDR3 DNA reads TGTGCCAGCAGTGAGTTAGACAGGGCGGGAGAGACCCAGTACTTC. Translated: CASSELDRAGETQYF.

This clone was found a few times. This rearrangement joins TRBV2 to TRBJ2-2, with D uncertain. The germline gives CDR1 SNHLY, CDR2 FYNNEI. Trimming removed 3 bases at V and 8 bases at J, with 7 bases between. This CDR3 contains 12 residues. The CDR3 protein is CASSDPLGELFF. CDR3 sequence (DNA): TGTGCCAGCAGTGACCCTTTAGGGGAGCTGTTTTTT. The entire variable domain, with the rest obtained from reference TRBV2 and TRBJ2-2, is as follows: EPEVTQTPSHQVTQMGQEVILRCVPISNHLYFYWYRQILGQKVEFLVSFYNNEISEKSEIFDDQFSVERPDGSNFTLKIRSTKLEDSAMYFCASSDPLGELFFGEGSRLTVL.

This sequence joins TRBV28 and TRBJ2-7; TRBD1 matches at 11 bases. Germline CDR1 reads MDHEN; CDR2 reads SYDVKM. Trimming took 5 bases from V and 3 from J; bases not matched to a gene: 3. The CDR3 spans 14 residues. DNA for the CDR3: TGTGCCAGCAGTACCGGGACAGGGGGCTACGAGCAGTACTTC. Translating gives CASSTGTGGYEQYF.

The CDR3 is CASSGGVNEQYF. The CDR3 coding sequence is TGTGCCAGCAGCGGCGGTGTGAACGAGCAGTACTTC. V usage is TRBV6-6 and J usage is TRBJ2-7; no reliable D call. Trimming removed 6 bases at V and 5 bases at J, with 11 bases between. From germline, CDR1 is MNHNY and CDR2 SVGAGI (reference sequence). The CDR3 contains 12 residues.

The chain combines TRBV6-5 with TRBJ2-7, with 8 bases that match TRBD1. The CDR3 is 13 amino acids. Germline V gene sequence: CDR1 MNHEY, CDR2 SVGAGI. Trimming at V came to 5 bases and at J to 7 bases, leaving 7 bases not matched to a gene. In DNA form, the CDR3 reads TGTGCCAGCAGTACCCGGACAGGGAGGGAGCAGTACTTC. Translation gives CASSTRTGREQYF.

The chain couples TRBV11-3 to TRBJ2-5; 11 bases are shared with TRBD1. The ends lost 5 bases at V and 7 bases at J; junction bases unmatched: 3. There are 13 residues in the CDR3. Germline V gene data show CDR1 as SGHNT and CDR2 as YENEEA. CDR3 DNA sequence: TGTGCCAGCAGCCTCGGACAGGGGGCGACCCAGTACTTC. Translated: CASSLGQGATQYF.

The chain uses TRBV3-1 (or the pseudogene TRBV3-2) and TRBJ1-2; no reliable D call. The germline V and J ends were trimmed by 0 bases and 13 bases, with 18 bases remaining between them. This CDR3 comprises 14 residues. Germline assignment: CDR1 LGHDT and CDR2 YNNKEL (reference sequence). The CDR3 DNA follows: TGTGCCAGCAGCCAAGATCTGGCCCAATCAGTGGCCACCTTC. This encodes CASSQDLAQSVATF.

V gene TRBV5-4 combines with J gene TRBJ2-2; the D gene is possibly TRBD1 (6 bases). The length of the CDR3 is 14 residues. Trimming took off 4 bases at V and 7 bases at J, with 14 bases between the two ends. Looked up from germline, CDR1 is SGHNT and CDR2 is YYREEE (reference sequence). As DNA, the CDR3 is TGTGCCAGCAGCACGACAGGCATAGGCGGGGAGCTGTTTTTT. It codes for CASSTTGIGGELFF.

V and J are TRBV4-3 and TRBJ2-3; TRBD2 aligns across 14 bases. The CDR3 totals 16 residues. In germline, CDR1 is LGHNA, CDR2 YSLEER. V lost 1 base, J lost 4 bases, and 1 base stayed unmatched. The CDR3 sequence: CASSQGGLAGADTQYF. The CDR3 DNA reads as TGCGCCAGCAGCCAAGGGGGACTAGCGGGGGCAGATACGCAGTATTTT.

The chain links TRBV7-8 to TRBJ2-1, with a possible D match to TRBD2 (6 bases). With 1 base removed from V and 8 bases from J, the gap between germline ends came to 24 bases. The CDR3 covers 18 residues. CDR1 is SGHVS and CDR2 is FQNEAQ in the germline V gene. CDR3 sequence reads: CASSLGALFVRDFDEQFF. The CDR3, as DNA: TGTGCCAGCAGCTTAGGCGCTTTGTTTGTTAGGGACTTCGATGAGCAGTTCTTC.

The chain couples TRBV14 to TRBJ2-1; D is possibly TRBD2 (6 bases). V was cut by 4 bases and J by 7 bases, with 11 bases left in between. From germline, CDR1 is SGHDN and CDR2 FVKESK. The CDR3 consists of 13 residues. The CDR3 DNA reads TGTGCCAGCAGCCGAAGAGGAGGGAATGAGCAGTTCTTC. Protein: CASSRRGGNEQFF.

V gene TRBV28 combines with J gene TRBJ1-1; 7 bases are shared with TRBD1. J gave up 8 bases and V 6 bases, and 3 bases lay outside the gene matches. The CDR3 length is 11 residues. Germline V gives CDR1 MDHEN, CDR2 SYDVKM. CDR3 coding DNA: TGTGCCAGCAGCTGGGACAGAGAAGCTTTCTTT. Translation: CASSWDREAFF.

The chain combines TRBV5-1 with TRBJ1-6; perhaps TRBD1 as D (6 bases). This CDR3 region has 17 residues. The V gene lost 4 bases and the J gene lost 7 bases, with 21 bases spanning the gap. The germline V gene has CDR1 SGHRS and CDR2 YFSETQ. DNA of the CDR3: TGCGCCAGCAGCGTCAACAGGGAGGGCGTAAACAATTCACCCCTCCACTTT. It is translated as CASSVNREGVNNSPLHF. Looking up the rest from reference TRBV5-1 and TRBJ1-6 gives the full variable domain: KAGVTQTPRYLIKTRGQQVTLSCSPISGHRSVSWYQQTPGQGLQFLFEYFSETQRNKGNFPGRFSGRQFSNSRSEMNVSTLELGDSALYLCASSVNREGVNNSPLHFGNGTRLTVT.

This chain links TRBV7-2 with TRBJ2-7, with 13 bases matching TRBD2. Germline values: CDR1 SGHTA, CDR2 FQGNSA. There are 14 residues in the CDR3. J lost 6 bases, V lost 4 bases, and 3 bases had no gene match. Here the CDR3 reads CASSSGLAGAEQYF. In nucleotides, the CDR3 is TGTGCCAGCAGCTCAGGACTAGCGGGAGCCGAGCAGTACTTC. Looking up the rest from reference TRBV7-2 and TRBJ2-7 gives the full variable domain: GAGVSQSPSNKVTEKGKDVELRCDPISGHTALYWYRQSLGQGLEFLIYFQGNSAPDKSGLPSDRFSAERTGGSVSTLTIQRTQQEDSAVYLCASSSGLAGAEQYFGPGTRLTVT.

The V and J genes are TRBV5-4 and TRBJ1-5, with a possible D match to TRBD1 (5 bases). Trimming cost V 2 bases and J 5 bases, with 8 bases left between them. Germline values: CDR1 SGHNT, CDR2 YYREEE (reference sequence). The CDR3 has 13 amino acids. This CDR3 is CASSFQGHQPQHF. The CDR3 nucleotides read TGTGCCAGCAGCTTCCAGGGTCATCAGCCCCAGCATTTT.

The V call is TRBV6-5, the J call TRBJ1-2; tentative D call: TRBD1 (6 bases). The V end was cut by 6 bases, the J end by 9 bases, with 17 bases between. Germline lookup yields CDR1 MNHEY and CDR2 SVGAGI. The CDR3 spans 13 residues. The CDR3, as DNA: TGTGCCAGCAGCCTGAGGGGGAGTGGAAGCTACACCTTC. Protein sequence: CASSLRGSGSYTF.

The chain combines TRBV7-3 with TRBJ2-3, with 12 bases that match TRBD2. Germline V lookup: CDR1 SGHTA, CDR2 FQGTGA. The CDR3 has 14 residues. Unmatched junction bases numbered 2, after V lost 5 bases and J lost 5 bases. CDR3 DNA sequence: TGTGCCAGCAGCGCGGGACTAGCGGGAGATACGCAGTATTTT. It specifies CASSAGLAGDTQYF.

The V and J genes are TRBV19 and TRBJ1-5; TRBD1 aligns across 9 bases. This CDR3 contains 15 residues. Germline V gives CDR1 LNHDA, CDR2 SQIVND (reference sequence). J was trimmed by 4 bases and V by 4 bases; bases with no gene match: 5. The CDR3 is CASSTTGGRNQPQHF. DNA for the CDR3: TGTGCCAGTAGTACTACAGGGGGCAGGAATCAGCCCCAGCATTTT.

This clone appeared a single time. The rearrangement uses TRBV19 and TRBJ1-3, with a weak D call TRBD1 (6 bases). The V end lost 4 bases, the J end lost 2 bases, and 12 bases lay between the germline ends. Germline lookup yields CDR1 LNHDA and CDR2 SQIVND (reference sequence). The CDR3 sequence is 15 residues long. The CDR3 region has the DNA TGTGCCAGTAGTAGTTACAGGGAGACTGGAAACACCATATATTTT. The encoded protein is CASSSYRETGNTIYF. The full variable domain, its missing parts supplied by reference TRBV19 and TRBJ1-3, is DGGITQSPKYLFRKEGQNVTLSCEQNLNHDAMYWYRQDPGQGLRLIYYSQIVNDFQKGDIAEGYSVSREKKESFPLTVTSAQKNPTAFYLCASSSYRETGNTIYFGEGSWLTVV.

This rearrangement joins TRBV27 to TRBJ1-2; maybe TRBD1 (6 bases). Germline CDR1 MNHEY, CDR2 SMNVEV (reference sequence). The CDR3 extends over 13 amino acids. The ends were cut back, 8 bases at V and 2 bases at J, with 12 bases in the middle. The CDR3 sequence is CASSRTANYGYTF. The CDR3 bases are TGTGCCAGCTCCCGGACAGCCAACTATGGCTACACCTTC.

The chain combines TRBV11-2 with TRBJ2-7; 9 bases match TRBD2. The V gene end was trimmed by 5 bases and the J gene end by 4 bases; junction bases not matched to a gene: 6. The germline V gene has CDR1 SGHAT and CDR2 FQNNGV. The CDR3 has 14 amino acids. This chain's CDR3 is CASSTGTSSYEQYF. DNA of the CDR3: TGTGCCAGCAGCACCGGGACTAGCTCGTACGAGCAGTACTTC.

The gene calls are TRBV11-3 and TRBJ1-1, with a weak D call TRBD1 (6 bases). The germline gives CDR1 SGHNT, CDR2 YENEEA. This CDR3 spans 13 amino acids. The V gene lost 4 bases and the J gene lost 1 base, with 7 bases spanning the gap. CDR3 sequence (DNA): TGTGCCAGCAGCTGGACAGCGAACACTGAAGCTTTCTTT. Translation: CASSWTANTEAFF.

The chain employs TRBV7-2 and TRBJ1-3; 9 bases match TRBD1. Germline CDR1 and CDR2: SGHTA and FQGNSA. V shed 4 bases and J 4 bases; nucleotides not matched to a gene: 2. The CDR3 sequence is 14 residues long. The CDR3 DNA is TGTGCCAGCAGCTCACAGGGGGCGGGAAACACCATATATTTT. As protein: CASSSQGAGNTIYF. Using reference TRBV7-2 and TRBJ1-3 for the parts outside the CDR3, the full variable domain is GAGVSQSPSNKVTEKGKDVELRCDPISGHTALYWYRQSLGQGLEFLIYFQGNSAPDKSGLPSDRFSAERTGGSVSTLTIQRTQQEDSAVYLCASSSQGAGNTIYFGEGSWLTVV.

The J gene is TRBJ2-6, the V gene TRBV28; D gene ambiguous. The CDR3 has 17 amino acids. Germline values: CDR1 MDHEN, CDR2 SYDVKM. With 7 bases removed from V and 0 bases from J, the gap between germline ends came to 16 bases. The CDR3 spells CASNPGLLLSGANVLTF. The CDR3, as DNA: TGTGCCAGCAACCCAGGATTACTGCTCTCTGGGGCCAACGTCCTGACTTTC. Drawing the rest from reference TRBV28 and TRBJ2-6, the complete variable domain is DVKVTQSSRYLVKRTGEKVFLECVQDMDHENMFWYRQDPGLGLRLIYFSYDVKMKEKGDIPEGYSVSREKKERFSLILESASTNQTSMYLCASNPGLLLSGANVLTFGAGSRLTVL.

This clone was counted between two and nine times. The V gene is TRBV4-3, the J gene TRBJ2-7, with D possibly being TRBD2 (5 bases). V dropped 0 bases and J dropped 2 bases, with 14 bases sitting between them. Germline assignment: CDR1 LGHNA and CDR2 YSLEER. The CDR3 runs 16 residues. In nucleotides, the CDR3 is TGCGCCAGCAGCCAAGATCTATCAGGAGGCGCCTACGAGCAGTACTTC. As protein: CASSQDLSGGAYEQYF.

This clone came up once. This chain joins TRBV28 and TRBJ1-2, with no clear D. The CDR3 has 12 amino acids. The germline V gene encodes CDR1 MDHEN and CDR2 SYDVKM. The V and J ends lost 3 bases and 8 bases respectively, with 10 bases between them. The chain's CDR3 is CASSFKPTGYTF. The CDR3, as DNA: TGTGCCAGCAGTTTCAAACCAACAGGCTACACCTTC.

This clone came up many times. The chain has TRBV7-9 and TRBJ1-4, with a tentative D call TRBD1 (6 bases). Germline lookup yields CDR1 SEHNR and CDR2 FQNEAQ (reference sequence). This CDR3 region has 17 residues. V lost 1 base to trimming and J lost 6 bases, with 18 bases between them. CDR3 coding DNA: TGTGCCAGCAGCTTAGGACCCCTAAGAGGGGGTGATGAAAAACTGTTTTTT. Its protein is CASSLGPLRGGDEKLFF.

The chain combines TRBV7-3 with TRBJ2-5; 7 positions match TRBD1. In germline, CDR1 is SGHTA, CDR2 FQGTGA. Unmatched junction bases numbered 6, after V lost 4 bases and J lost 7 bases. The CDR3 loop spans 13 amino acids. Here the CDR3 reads CASSSPPGGTQYF. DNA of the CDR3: TGTGCCAGCAGCTCCCCCCCAGGGGGGACCCAGTACTTC.

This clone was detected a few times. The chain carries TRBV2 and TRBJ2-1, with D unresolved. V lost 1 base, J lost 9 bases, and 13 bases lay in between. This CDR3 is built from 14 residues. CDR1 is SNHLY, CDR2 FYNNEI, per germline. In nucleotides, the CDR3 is TGTGCCAGCAGTGAAGTCCTAGGAGTGGGTGAGCAGTTCTTC. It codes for CASSEVLGVGEQFF.